These 8 T cell receptor beta chains share one sample of origin, sequenced in a study of radiation and T cells in renal cell carcinoma (dated by TCRdb to 2020 to 2021). Library preparation employed the immunoSEQ multiplex PCR assay. TCRdb re-hosts the immuneACCESS table, in-frame sequences only. Its copies lack some clones; in the studies checked, an unresolved V gene accounts for under half of them, and the cause for the rest is not known. The table for this sample lists tens of thousands of clones; 82% of them were counted only once. The ten largest clones add up to approximately 6.4% of the sample. According to the study, the label for this sample's time point signals: baseline pretreatment blood. The treatment or condition label corresponds to: 15 Gy SBRT to primary tumor, nephrectomy 4 weeks later. Here the sequenced sample was blood, taken from a patient whose treatment included radiotherapy and nephrectomy. These receptors all come from a man in his fifties or sixties with renal cell carcinoma.

CDR3 amino acids: CASSSSRGSYEQYF. The CDR3 region has the DNA TGTGCCAGCAGTTCCAGCAGGGGTTCCTACGAGCAGTACTTC. The chain recombines TRBV6-5 with TRBJ2-7, with D maybe TRBD1 (6 bases). In germline, CDR1 is MNHEY, CDR2 SVGAGI. V lost 4 bases to trimming and J lost 1 base, with 11 bases between them. The CDR3 extends over 14 amino acids.

V is TRBV7-6 and J is TRBJ1-1; D is uncertain. With 1 base removed from V and 5 bases from J, the gap between germline ends came to 8 bases. Germline V CDR1 and CDR2: SGHVS, FNYEAQ. CDR3 length: 13 residues. This chain's CDR3 is CASSLGVETEAFF. The CDR3 DNA is TGTGCCAGCAGCTTAGGGGTGGAAACTGAAGCTTTCTTT.

The V and J genes are TRBV6-5 and TRBJ2-2, with TRBD2 identical over 13 bases. From germline, CDR1 is MNHEY and CDR2 SVGAGI. This CDR3 region has 15 residues. Trimming took 7 bases from V and 6 from J; bases not matched to a gene: 5. Here the CDR3 reads CASNILAGGSGELFF. The DNA of the CDR3 is TGTGCCAGCAACATACTAGCGGGAGGGTCCGGGGAGCTGTTTTTT.

The chain combines TRBV6-1 with TRBJ1-5; tentative D call: TRBD1 (5 bases). Germline loops: CDR1 MNHNS, CDR2 SASEGT. Trimming left V 7 bases short and J 8 bases short, with 18 bases between. The CDR3 loop spans 14 amino acids. The CDR3 DNA reads as TGTGCCAGCACCCCATCGGGGGAGGTTGAGCCCCAGCATTTT. This codes for CASTPSGEVEPQHF.

This clone was counted once. The rearrangement links TRBV29-1 to TRBJ2-1, with 8 bases aligning to TRBD2. Germline loops: CDR1 SQVTM, CDR2 ANQGSEA. V gave up 8 bases and J gave up 8 bases; unmatched junction bases: 11. CDR3 length: 13 residues. In DNA form, the CDR3 reads TGCAGCATCAGGCTAGCGGGCCGCGATGAGCAGTTCTTC. Protein: CSIRLAGRDEQFF.

The chain carries TRBV5-1 and TRBJ2-3; D unresolved. CDR1 and CDR2 from the germline V gene are SGHRS and YFSETQ. The V and J ends lost 4 bases and 4 bases respectively, with 13 bases between them. CDR3 length: 14 amino acids. CDR3 residues: CASSVLRTSDTQYF. DNA for the CDR3: TGCGCCAGCAGCGTACTACGGACCTCAGATACGCAGTATTTT.

V gene TRBV6-5 combines with J gene TRBJ2-1; 8 bases line up with TRBD2. This CDR3 has 12 amino acids. The ends lost 5 bases at V and 9 bases at J; junction bases unmatched: 3. Looked up from germline, CDR1 is MNHEY and CDR2 is SVGAGI. The CDR3 nucleotides read TGTGCCAGCAGTCCGGGGGGGGGTGAGCAGTTCTTC. Translated, it gives CASSPGGGEQFF.

The chain has TRBV30 and TRBJ2-1, with D possibly being TRBD1 or TRBD2 (5 bases each). CDR1 and CDR2 (germline): GTSNPN, SVGIG (reference sequence). The CDR3 is 14 amino acids. The germline V and J ends were trimmed by 5 bases and 7 bases, with 18 bases remaining between them. This CDR3 is CAWEGSQGANEQFF. CDR3 bases: TGTGCCTGGGAGGGGTCACAAGGGGCAAATGAGCAGTTCTTC.